The sequence of this TCR beta chain was determined in a study of CD8 T cells in ankylosing spondylitis. Quantitative 5'-RACE was performed with molecular barcodes, and it yielded the TCR beta libraries. In TCRdb, the 5' RACE reads were re-called with MiXCR into one record per CDR3 protein. This table holds 250,000 to 350,000 distinct CDR3 sequences, roughly 20% found once. Study results and limitations: Matched ankylosing spondylitis synovial fluid reportedly showed significant enrichment of disease-linked clones.

The CDR3 runs 15 residues. J lost 4 bases, V lost 6 bases, and 11 bases had no gene match. Germline V gene data show CDR1 as SNHLY and CDR2 as FYNNEI. As to this clonotype: Its antigen remains unidentified.

The sample comprised blood, either unsorted or a sorted T cell fraction (not recorded which). The J gene is TRBJ1-2, the V gene TRBV2; TRBD1 matches at 7 bases. This clonotype originated in a male donor with ankylosing spondylitis or in good health (not recorded which). The CDR3 DNA follows: TGTGCCAGCAGGCCGATAGGGGGCACGGGCTATGGCTACACCTTC. This translates into CASRPIGGTGYGYTF.